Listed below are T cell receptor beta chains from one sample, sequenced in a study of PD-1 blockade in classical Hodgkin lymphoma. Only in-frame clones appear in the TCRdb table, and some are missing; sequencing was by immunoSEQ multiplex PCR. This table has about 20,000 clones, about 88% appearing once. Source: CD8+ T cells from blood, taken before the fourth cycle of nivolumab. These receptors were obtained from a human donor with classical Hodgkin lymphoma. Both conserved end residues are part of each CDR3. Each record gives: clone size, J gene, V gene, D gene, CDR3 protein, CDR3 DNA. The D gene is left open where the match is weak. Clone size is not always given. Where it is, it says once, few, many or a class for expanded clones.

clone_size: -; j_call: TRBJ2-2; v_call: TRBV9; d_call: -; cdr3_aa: CASTGANTGELFF; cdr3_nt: TGTGCCAGCACCGGGGCGAACACCGGGGAGCTGTTTTTT
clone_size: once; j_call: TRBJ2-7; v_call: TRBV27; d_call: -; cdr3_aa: CAVGGWYEQYF; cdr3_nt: TGTGCCGTAGGGGGTTGGTACGAGCAGTACTTC
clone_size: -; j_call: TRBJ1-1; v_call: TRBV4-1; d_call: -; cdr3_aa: CASSQNLLRMVRDHDMNTEAFF; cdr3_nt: TGCGCCAGCAGCCAAAACCTACTCCGGATGGTCCGGGACCACGACATGAACACTGAAGCTTTCTTT
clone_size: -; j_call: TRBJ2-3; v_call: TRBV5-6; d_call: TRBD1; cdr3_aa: CASYGQGWGGTQYF; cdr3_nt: TGTGCCAGCTACGGACAGGGATGGGGCGGTACGCAGTATTTT
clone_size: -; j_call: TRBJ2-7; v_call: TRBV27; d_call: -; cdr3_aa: CASSGSENEQYF; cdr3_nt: TGTGCCAGCAGCGGGTCCGAGAACGAGCAGTACTTC
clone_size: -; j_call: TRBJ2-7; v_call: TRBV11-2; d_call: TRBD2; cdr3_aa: CASSPEERGRYEQYF; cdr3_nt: TGTGCCAGCAGCCCAGAGGAGCGGGGACGGTACGAGCAGTACTTC
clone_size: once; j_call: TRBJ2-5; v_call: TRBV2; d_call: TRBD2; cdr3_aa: CASGLAVPQETQYF; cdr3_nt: TGTGCCAGCGGGCTAGCGGTACCTCAAGAGACCCAGTACTTC
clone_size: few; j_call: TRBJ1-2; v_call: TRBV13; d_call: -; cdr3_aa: CASSLGNGYTF; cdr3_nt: TGTGCCAGCAGCTTAGGTAATGGCTACACCTTC
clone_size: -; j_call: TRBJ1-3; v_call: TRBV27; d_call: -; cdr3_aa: CASSSGVSGNTIYF; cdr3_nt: TGTGCCAGCAGTTCAGGGGTCTCTGGAAACACCATATATTTT
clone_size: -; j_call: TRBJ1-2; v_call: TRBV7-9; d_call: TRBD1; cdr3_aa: CASSRGQVYGYTF; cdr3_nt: TGTGCCAGCAGCCGCGGACAGGTCTATGGCTACACCTTC
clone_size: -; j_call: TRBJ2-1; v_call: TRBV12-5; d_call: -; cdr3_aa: CASGQTDEQFF; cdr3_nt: TGTGCTAGTGGTCAGACGGATGAGCAGTTCTTC
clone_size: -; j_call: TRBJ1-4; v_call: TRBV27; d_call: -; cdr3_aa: CASSLGRGELFF; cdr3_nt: TGTGCCAGCAGTTTAGGGAGGGGCGAACTGTTTTTT
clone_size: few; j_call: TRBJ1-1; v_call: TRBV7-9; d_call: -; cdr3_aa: CASSLDPGRGTEAFF; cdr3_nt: TGTGCCAGCAGCTTGGATCCGGGGCGCGGTACTGAAGCTTTCTTT
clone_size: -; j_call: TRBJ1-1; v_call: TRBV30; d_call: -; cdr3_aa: CAWSVLLGRDEAFF; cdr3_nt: TGTGCCTGGAGTGTACTCTTGGGGCGGGATGAAGCTTTCTTT
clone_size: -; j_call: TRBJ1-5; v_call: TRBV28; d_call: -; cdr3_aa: CASSSGDGPYITQHF; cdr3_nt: TGTGCCAGCAGTTCCGGGGACGGTCCCTACATTACACAGCATTTT
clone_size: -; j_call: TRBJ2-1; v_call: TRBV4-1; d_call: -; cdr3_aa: CASSQGRSEQFF; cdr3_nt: TGCGCCAGCAGCCAAGGCCGTTCCGAGCAGTTCTTC
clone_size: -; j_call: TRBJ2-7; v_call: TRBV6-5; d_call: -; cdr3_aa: CASSYSYEGEQYF; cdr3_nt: TGTGCCAGCAGTTACTCGTACGAAGGAGAGCAGTACTTC
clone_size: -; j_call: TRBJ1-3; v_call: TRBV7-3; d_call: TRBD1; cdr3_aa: CASSPGRGLYTGNTIYF; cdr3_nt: TGTGCCAGCAGCCCCGGGAGGGGGCTTTATACTGGAAACACCATATATTTT
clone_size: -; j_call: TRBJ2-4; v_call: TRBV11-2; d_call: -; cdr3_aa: CASSPSGENIQYF; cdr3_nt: TGTGCCAGCAGCCCCAGCGGAGAAAACATTCAGTACTTC
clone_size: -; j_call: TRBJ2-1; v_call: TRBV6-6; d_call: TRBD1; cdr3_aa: CASYFGQGANNEQFF; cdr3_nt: TGTGCCAGCTACTTCGGACAGGGGGCAAACAATGAGCAGTTCTTC
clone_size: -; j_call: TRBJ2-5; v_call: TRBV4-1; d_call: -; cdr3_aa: CASSQGGQETQYF; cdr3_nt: TGCGCCAGCAGCCAAGGCGGCCAAGAGACCCAGTACTTC
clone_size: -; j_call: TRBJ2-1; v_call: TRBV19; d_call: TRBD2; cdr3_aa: CASSINRGREGSYNEQFF; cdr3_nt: TGTGCCAGTAGTATAAACCGTGGGCGGGAGGGCTCCTACAATGAGCAGTTCTTC